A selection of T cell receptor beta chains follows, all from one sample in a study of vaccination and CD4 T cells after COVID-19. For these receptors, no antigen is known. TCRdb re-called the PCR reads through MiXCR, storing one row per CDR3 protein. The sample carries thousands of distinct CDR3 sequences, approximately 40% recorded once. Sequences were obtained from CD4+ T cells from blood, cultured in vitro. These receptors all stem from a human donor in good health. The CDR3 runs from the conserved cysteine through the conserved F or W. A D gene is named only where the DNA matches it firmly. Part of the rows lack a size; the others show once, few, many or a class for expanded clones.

CDR3: CASIGGGENYGYTF
DNA: TGTGCCAGCATCGGGGGCGGGGAGAACTATGGCTACACCTTC
J: TRBJ1-2
V: TRBV5-6
size: -
D: -

CDR3: CASTKTGGETQYF
DNA: TGTGCCAGCACCAAGACGGGGGGAGAGACCCAGTACTTC
J: TRBJ2-5
V: TRBV12-3/TRBV12-4
size: -
D: TRBD2

CDR3: CATPPTAGLSDTQYF
DNA: TGCGCCACGCCCCCTACAGCGGGGTTATCAGATACGCAGTATTTT
J: TRBJ2-3
V: TRBV10-2
size: -
D: TRBD2

CDR3: CASSLGLVPETQYF
DNA: TGCGCCAGCAGCTTGGGGCTAGTTCCAGAGACCCAGTACTTC
J: TRBJ2-5
V: TRBV5-1
size: -
D: -

CDR3: CASSLMEDSEITIYF
DNA: TGTGCCAGCAGCTTAATGGAAGATTCGGAAATCACCATATATTTT
J: TRBJ1-3
V: TRBV7-3
size: -
D: -

CDR3: CASSEGGGQYF
DNA: TGTGCCAGCAGTGAAGGGGGCGGGCAGTACTTC
J: TRBJ2-7
V: TRBV6-1
size: -
D: -

CDR3: CSAARHYRLAGVLYEQYF
DNA: TGCAGTGCCGCTCGGCACTACAGACTAGCGGGGGTACTCTACGAGCAGTACTTC
J: TRBJ2-7
V: TRBV20-1
size: few
D: TRBD2

CDR3: CASSQWVDEQFF
DNA: TGTGCCAGCAGCCAATGGGTGGATGAGCAGTTCTTC
J: TRBJ2-1
V: TRBV14
size: -
D: -

CDR3: CASSPSVKHYGYTF
DNA: TGTGCCAGCAGTCCCTCGGTCAAGCACTATGGCTACACCTTC
J: TRBJ1-2
V: TRBV25-1
size: few
D: -

CDR3: CSVRLAGGQETQYF
DNA: TGCAGTGTGCGGCTAGCGGGGGGGCAAGAGACCCAGTACTTC
J: TRBJ2-5
V: TRBV20-1
size: -
D: TRBD2

CDR3: CASSQDKNTEAFF
DNA: TGCGCCAGCAGCCAGGACAAGAACACTGAAGCTTTCTTT
J: TRBJ1-1
V: TRBV5-1
size: -
D: -

CDR3: CSARNRTGVYEQYF
DNA: TGCAGTGCTAGAAATCGGACAGGTGTCTACGAGCAGTACTTC
J: TRBJ2-7
V: TRBV20-1
size: few
D: TRBD1

CDR3: CASSYQGGRQPQHF
DNA: TGTGCCAGCTCATACCAAGGGGGCCGGCAGCCCCAGCATTTT
J: TRBJ1-5
V: TRBV18
size: -
D: TRBD1

CDR3: CASSMTGRDTEAFF
DNA: TGTGCCAGTAGTATGACAGGACGAGACACTGAAGCTTTCTTT
J: TRBJ1-1
V: TRBV19
size: few
D: -

CDR3: CASSPSGGGGVGDTQYF
DNA: TGTGCCAGCAGCCCCAGTGGCGGCGGGGGAGTAGGAGATACGCAGTATTTT
J: TRBJ2-3
V: TRBV7-3
size: few
D: TRBD2

CDR3: CSARTSGGGNEQFF
DNA: TGCAGTGCACGGACTAGCGGGGGTGGCAATGAGCAGTTCTTC
J: TRBJ2-1
V: TRBV20-1
size: few
D: TRBD2

CDR3: CASSFGGQANTGELFF
DNA: TGTGCCAGCAGCTTCGGGGGCCAGGCGAACACCGGGGAGCTGTTTTTT
J: TRBJ2-2
V: TRBV7-2
size: -
D: -

CDR3: CASIETARGTQYF
DNA: TGTGCCAGCATAGAAACAGCCCGGGGGACCCAGTACTTC
J: TRBJ2-5
V: TRBV6-1
size: few
D: -

CDR3: CASSESNRLNIQYF
DNA: TGCGCCAGCAGTGAGTCGAACAGGTTAAACATTCAGTACTTC
J: TRBJ2-4
V: TRBV10-2
size: -
D: -

CDR3: CASSLVPSGTGGPFLYNEQFF
DNA: TGTGCCAGCAGCTTAGTACCTTCGGGGACAGGGGGCCCTTTCCTTTACAATGAGCAGTTCTTC
J: TRBJ2-1
V: TRBV7-2
size: -
D: TRBD1

CDR3: CASSVDGDTDTQYF
DNA: TGTGCCAGCAGCGTCGACGGGGACACAGATACGCAGTATTTT
J: TRBJ2-3
V: TRBV9
size: once
D: -

CDR3: CASSPSTGTDTQYF
DNA: TGCGCCAGCAGCCCAAGCACAGGCACAGATACGCAGTATTTT
J: TRBJ2-3
V: TRBV4-1
size: -
D: -

CDR3: CASSYEGYEQYF
DNA: TGTGCCAGCAGTTACGAGGGCTACGAGCAGTACTTC
J: TRBJ2-7
V: TRBV6-5
size: -
D: -

CDR3: CSAPGQGANTGELFF
DNA: TGCAGTGCCCCGGGACAGGGTGCGAACACCGGGGAGCTGTTTTTT
J: TRBJ2-2
V: TRBV20-1
size: -
D: TRBD1

CDR3: CASSQGGGVETLHF
DNA: TGTGCCAGCAGCCAAGGGGGAGGAGTGGAAACCCTCCACTTT
J: TRBJ1-6
V: TRBV14
size: few
D: -

CDR3: CASSLGGVDEKLFF
DNA: TGTGCCAGCAGCTTAGGAGGGGTAGACGAAAAACTGTTTTTT
J: TRBJ1-4
V: TRBV7-2
size: once
D: -

CDR3: CASSFRGLKSYNSPLHF
DNA: TGTGCCAGCAGCTTTCGAGGGTTGAAGTCCTATAATTCACCCCTCCACTTT
J: TRBJ1-6
V: TRBV7-9
size: few
D: -

CDR3: CSAPRVDREAFF
DNA: TGCAGTGCCCCAAGGGTGGACAGGGAAGCTTTCTTT
J: TRBJ1-1
V: TRBV20-1
size: -
D: TRBD1

CDR3: CASTDSNRGQTGYTF
DNA: TGTGCCAGCACCGATAGCAACAGGGGGCAGACCGGCTACACCTTC
J: TRBJ1-2
V: TRBV7-9
size: few
D: TRBD1

CDR3: CSASWAGPSYNSPLHF
DNA: TGCAGTGCTAGTTGGGCGGGGCCTTCCTATAATTCACCCCTCCACTTT
J: TRBJ1-6
V: TRBV20-1
size: few
D: -

CDR3: CASSPGTESYEQYF
DNA: TGTGCCAGCAGTCCCGGGACAGAATCCTACGAGCAGTACTTC
J: TRBJ2-7
V: TRBV7-3
size: -
D: TRBD1

CDR3: CASSERAGGPRSTDTQYF
DNA: TGTGCCAGCAGTGAAAGAGCGGGGGGGCCCCGAAGCACAGATACGCAGTATTTT
J: TRBJ2-3
V: TRBV6-1
size: -
D: TRBD2

CDR3: CASSYSAMTSGGSNEQFF
DNA: TGTGCCAGCAGTTACTCGGCAATGACTAGCGGGGGAAGCAATGAGCAGTTCTTC
J: TRBJ2-1
V: TRBV6-5
size: -
D: TRBD2

CDR3: CSARDLDGGAETQYF
DNA: TGCAGTGCTAGAGATCTGGACGGGGGGGCAGAAACCCAGTACTTC
J: TRBJ2-5
V: TRBV20-1
size: -
D: TRBD2

CDR3: CASSPHRGLAFF
DNA: TGTGCCAGCAGTCCTCACAGGGGGCTAGCTTTCTTT
J: TRBJ1-1
V: TRBV6-1
size: -
D: TRBD1

CDR3: CASSIVGGNENQPQHF
DNA: TGTGCCAGTAGTATAGTAGGAGGAAATGAAAATCAGCCCCAGCATTTT
J: TRBJ1-5
V: TRBV19
size: -
D: -

CDR3: CASGRGLTNSPLHF
DNA: TGCGCCAGCGGCAGGGGCCTAACTAATTCACCCCTCCACTTT
J: TRBJ1-6
V: TRBV5-1
size: few
D: -

CDR3: CASSPFSAGGGELFF
DNA: TGTGCCAGCAGCCCATTCAGCGCTGGTGGCGGGGAGCTGTTTTTT
J: TRBJ2-2
V: TRBV7-3
size: few
D: -

CDR3: CASSFRDRGGYTF
DNA: TGTGCCAGCAGTTTTCGGGACAGGGGAGGCTACACCTTC
J: TRBJ1-2
V: TRBV27
size: -
D: TRBD1

CDR3: CSARAVGSGGASSYNEQFF
DNA: TGCAGTGCTAGAGCCGTGGGTAGCGGGGGGGCGAGCTCCTACAATGAGCAGTTCTTC
J: TRBJ2-1
V: TRBV20-1
size: -
D: TRBD2

CDR3: CASSYKGFGYTF
DNA: TGTGCCAGCAGTTATAAAGGGTTTGGCTACACCTTC
J: TRBJ1-2
V: TRBV6-5
size: -
D: -

CDR3: CASREQESTEAFF
DNA: TGTGCCAGCAGGGAACAGGAGAGCACTGAAGCTTTCTTT
J: TRBJ1-1
V: TRBV12-3/TRBV12-4
size: once
D: -

CDR3: CATSRAPPGQIEKLFF
DNA: TGTGCCACCAGCAGAGCACCACCGGGACAAATTGAAAAACTGTTTTTT
J: TRBJ1-4
V: TRBV15
size: -
D: -

CDR3: CATTSSGGTETQYF
DNA: TGTGCCACAACCTCTAGCGGGGGGACGGAGACCCAGTACTTC
J: TRBJ2-5
V: TRBV10-3
size: -
D: TRBD2

CDR3: CASSPHGQRGYEQYF
DNA: TGTGCCAGCAGCCCCCACGGACAGCGTGGCTACGAGCAGTACTTC
J: TRBJ2-7
V: TRBV5-4
size: few
D: -

CDR3: CASSYGGDIPNYGYTF
DNA: TGTGCCAGCAGTTACGGAGGGGACATACCTAACTATGGCTACACCTTC
J: TRBJ1-2
V: TRBV6-5
size: few
D: -

CDR3: CASSFQGLNTEAFF
DNA: TGTGCCAGCAGCTTTCAGGGATTGAACACTGAAGCTTTCTTT
J: TRBJ1-1
V: TRBV11-2
size: few
D: -

CDR3: CASSLGDGREAFF
DNA: TGTGCCAGCAGCTTAGGGGACGGGAGAGAAGCTTTCTTT
J: TRBJ1-1
V: TRBV7-9
size: -
D: -

CDR3: CASSISLSSYNEQFF
DNA: TGTGCCAGTAGTATCTCCCTTAGCTCCTACAATGAGCAGTTCTTC
J: TRBJ2-1
V: TRBV19
size: -
D: -

CDR3: CASTAFAWGQPQHF
DNA: TGTGCCAGCACCGCCTTCGCATGGGGCCAGCCCCAGCATTTT
J: TRBJ1-5
V: TRBV6-1
size: -
D: -

CDR3: CASSEGLAENTDTQYF
DNA: TGTGCCAGCAGCGAAGGACTAGCGGAAAACACAGATACGCAGTATTTT
J: TRBJ2-3
V: TRBV11-2
size: -
D: TRBD2

CDR3: CASSPPSQSSNQPQHF
DNA: TGTGCCAGCTCACCACCCTCCCAGAGTAGCAATCAGCCCCAGCATTTT
J: TRBJ1-5
V: TRBV18
size: -
D: -

CDR3: CAIRLAGGAGDTQYF
DNA: TGTGCCATCAGACTAGCGGGGGGTGCGGGAGATACGCAGTATTTT
J: TRBJ2-3
V: TRBV10-3
size: -
D: TRBD2

CDR3: CSGLPSYNEQFF
DNA: TGCAGTGGACTGCCTTCCTACAATGAGCAGTTCTTC
J: TRBJ2-1
V: TRBV20-1
size: -
D: -